This record looks at one T cell receptor (beta chain) sequence and its context. The antigen remains unidentified. All donors qualified as healthy HIV-negative adults and had experienced no recent acute infections or vaccinations. When samples were unsorted, approximately 90 million PBMCs were used for genomic DNA. With 3 bases removed from V and 0 bases from J, the gap between germline ends came to 18 bases. The length of the CDR3 is 17 residues. Germline loops: CDR1 MGHRA, CDR2 YSYEKL. This sample is part of a study of shared clonotypes between healthy human individuals. About the research overall: Samples came from a couple of female and a few male donors aged 18 to 49.

Here immunoSEQ multiplex PCR was the method, and the copy in TCRdb shows in-frame clones only, minus some. The data hold around 500,000 clones, with over 65% observed a single time. Study-level points and caveats: Genetic and exposure-history diversity was limited by the small donor number.

This receptor was obtained from a woman aged 40 to 49 in good health. Some clones in this sample may be carry-over from other donors' samples. The rearrangement joins TRBV4-1 to TRBJ2-7; perhaps TRBD1 as D (6 bases). Sequenced material: PBMCs. The CDR3 DNA sequence: TGCGCCAGCAGCCAGGGAGTCGTAGGGGGACGCTCCTACGAGCAGTACTTC. Protein product: CASSQGVVGGRSYEQYF.